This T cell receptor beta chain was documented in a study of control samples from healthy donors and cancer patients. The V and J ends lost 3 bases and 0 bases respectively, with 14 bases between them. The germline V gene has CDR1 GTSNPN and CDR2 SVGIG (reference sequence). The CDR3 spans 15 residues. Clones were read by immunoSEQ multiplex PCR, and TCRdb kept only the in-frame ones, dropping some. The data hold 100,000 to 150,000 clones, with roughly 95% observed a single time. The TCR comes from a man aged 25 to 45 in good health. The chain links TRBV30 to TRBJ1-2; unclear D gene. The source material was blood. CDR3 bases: TGTGCCTGGAGAGTGAGGCAGCTAGCTAACTATGGCTACACCTTC. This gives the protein CAWRVRQLANYGYTF. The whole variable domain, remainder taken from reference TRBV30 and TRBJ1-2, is SQTIHQWPATLVQPVGSPLSLECTVEGTSNPNLYWYRQAAGRGLQLLFYSVGIGQISSEVPQNLSASRPQDRQFILSSKKLLLSDSGFYLCAWRVRQLANYGYTFGSGTRLTVV.